The 9 T cell receptor beta chains reported below all come from one sample, sequenced in a study of blood T cell repertoires in COVID-19. Profiling relied on immunoSEQ multiplex PCR, and the TCRdb table lists in-frame clones only, not all of them. This table has approximately 150,000 clones, around 81% appearing once. Sample: peripheral blood. The origin of the receptors is a woman in her 50s with acute or convalescent COVID-19.

To note about this clone: In the same sample, other DNA sequences code for this CDR3. This sequence joins TRBV3-1 (or the pseudogene TRBV3-2) and TRBJ2-1; TRBD1 aligns across 8 bases. The CDR3 runs to 15 residues. CDR1 is LGHDT and CDR2 is YNNKEL in the germline V gene (reference sequence). The ends lost 7 bases at V and 2 bases at J; junction bases unmatched: 7. The CDR3 DNA sequence: TGTGCCAGCACCCTAGGACAGGGAGCCTACAATGAGCAGTTCTTC. Protein sequence: CASTLGQGAYNEQFF.

V gene TRBV19 combines with J gene TRBJ2-1; D gene uncertain. This CDR3 is 13 amino acids long. The germline V and J ends were trimmed by 7 bases and 11 bases, with 18 bases remaining between them. CDR1 and CDR2 (germline): LNHDA, SQIVND (reference sequence). CDR3 sequence: CASTLAGGSQQFF. The DNA for the CDR3 is TGTGCCAGTACCCTTGCTGGCGGTTCTCAGCAGTTCTTC.

This clone was seen a few times. The CDR3: CASSSGYSGNTIYF. Here the CDR3 DNA reads TGCGCCAGCAGCTCAGGGTACTCTGGAAACACCATATATTTT. The V and J genes are TRBV4-3 and TRBJ1-3; TRBD1 is a possible D gene (5 bases). Germline V gives CDR1 LGHNA, CDR2 YSLEER. The germline V and J ends were trimmed by 5 bases and 0 bases, with 8 bases remaining between them. The CDR3 sequence is 14 residues long.

This rearrangement joins TRBV7-2 to TRBJ1-5, with 9 positions matching TRBD1. The CDR3 totals 17 residues. Per the germline V gene, CDR1 is SGHTA and CDR2 is FQGNSA. Losses at the gene ends were 4 bases for V and 6 bases for J; bases not matched to a gene: 13. In DNA, the CDR3 is TGTGCCAGCAGCTCGGGACAGGGAGGATGGGGCAGTCAGCCCCAGCATTTT. Translated: CASSSGQGGWGSQPQHF. Looking up the rest from reference TRBV7-2 and TRBJ1-5 gives the full variable domain: GAGVSQSPSNKVTEKGKDVELRCDPISGHTALYWYRQSLGQGLEFLIYFQGNSAPDKSGLPSDRFSAERTGGSVSTLTIQRTQQEDSAVYLCASSSGQGGWGSQPQHFGDGTRLSIL.

The chain links TRBV9 to TRBJ1-6, with a weak D call TRBD1 (6 bases). V was trimmed by 3 bases and J by 8 bases, leaving 6 bases between them. Looked up from germline, CDR1 is SGDLS and CDR2 is YYNGEE. The CDR3 contains 12 residues. CDR3 DNA: TGTGCCAGCAGCGCAGGGGATTCACCCCTCCACTTT. Translating it yields CASSAGDSPLHF. Full variable domain (outside the CDR3, taken from reference TRBV9 and TRBJ1-6): DSGVTQTPKHLITATGQRVTLRCSPRSGDLSVYWYQQSLDQGLQFLIQYYNGEERAKGNILERFSAQQFPDLHSELNLSSLELGDSALYFCASSAGDSPLHFGNGTRLTVT.

Worth noting for this clone: A read error may account for a junction end that differs from germline. This chain connects TRBV11-1 to TRBJ2-7, with TRBD1 as a possible D gene (5 bases). CDR3 length: 14 amino acids. Germline lookup yields CDR1 SGHAT and CDR2 FQDESV (reference sequence). CDR3 in DNA: TGTGCCAGCAGCTCAGGGTCCCCATCCTTCGAGCAGTACTTC. As protein: CASSSGSPSFEQYF.

The chain uses TRBV2 and TRBJ2-1; 7 positions match TRBD2. Germline CDR1 SNHLY, CDR2 FYNNEI. The junction had 12 bases not matched to a gene; V was cut back by 6 bases and J by 4 bases. The CDR3 sequence is 16 residues long. CDR3 sequence reads: CASRGEGLGRYNEQFF. The CDR3 DNA is TGTGCCAGCAGGGGGGAAGGACTAGGAAGGTACAATGAGCAGTTCTTC.

The chain uses TRBV27 and TRBJ1-6; 7 bases are shared with TRBD1. This CDR3 contains 13 residues. Unmatched junction bases numbered 7, after V lost 5 bases and J lost 12 bases. Per the germline V gene, CDR1 is MNHEY and CDR2 is SMNVEV (reference sequence). The DNA of the CDR3 is TGTGCCAGCAGTGTAGAAGACAGGGAACCCCTCCACTTT. Protein product: CASSVEDREPLHF.

On this clone itself: The junction departs from the called germline gene at one end, perhaps through a read error. The rearrangement joins TRBV7-2 to TRBJ2-1, with a tentative D call TRBD1 (6 bases). The V gene's germline CDR1 is SGHTA and CDR2 FQGNSA. The CDR3 has 16 amino acids. This CDR3 is CASSQVPNQGLVGTVF. The CDR3 nucleotides are TGTGCCAGCAGCCAAGTCCCGAACCAGGGGTTGGTTGGGACGGTCTTC.